This TCR beta chain is drawn from a study of Ad26.COV2.S vaccination and SARS-CoV-2 variants. Study-wide results and caveats: Assessments of TCR breadth and depth may have underestimated the total T cell responses. While placebo recipients had lower spike-specific TCR breadth, vaccine recipients had more. It was found that vaccine and placebo recipients had similar non-spike TCR breadth.

Profiling relied on immunoSEQ multiplex PCR, and the TCRdb table lists in-frame clones only, not all of them. This sample has about 350,000 clones; about 90% occur once, and the top ten carry about 3.9%. Notes on this clone: The antigen remains undetermined.

Germline V gene sequence: CDR1 SGHRS, CDR2 YFSETQ. Trimming took off 0 bases at V and 1 base at J, with 10 bases between the two ends. This CDR3 contains 15 residues. The sample was peripheral blood, taken after recovery from COVID-19. This sequence joins TRBV5-1 and TRBJ1-1, with D unresolved. This receptor was taken from a human donor who had recovered from COVID-19. The CDR3 loop reads CASSLGTIQNTEAFF. CDR3 sequence (DNA): TGCGCCAGCAGCTTGGGAACGATACAGAACACTGAAGCTTTCTTT.